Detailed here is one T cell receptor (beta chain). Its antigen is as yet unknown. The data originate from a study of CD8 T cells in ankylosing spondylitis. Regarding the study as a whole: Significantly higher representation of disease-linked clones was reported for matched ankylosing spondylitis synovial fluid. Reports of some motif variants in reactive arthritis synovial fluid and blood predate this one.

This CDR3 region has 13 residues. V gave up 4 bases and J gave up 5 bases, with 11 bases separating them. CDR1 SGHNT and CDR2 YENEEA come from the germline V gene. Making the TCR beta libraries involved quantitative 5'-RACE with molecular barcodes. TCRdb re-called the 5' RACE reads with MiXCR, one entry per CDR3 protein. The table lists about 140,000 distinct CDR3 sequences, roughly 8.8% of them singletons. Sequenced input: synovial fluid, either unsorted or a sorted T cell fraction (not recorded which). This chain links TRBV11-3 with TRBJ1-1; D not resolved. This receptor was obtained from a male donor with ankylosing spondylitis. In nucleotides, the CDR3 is TGTGCCAGCAGCTCCTCTCAGAGTACTGAAGCTTTCTTT. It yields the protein CASSSSQSTEAFF. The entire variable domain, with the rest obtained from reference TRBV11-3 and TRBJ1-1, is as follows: EAGVVQSPRYKIIEKKQPVAFWCNPISGHNTLYWYLQNLGQGPELLIRYENEEAVDDSQLPKDRFSAERLKGVDSTLKIQPAELGDSAVYLCASSSSQSTEAFFGQGTRLTVV.